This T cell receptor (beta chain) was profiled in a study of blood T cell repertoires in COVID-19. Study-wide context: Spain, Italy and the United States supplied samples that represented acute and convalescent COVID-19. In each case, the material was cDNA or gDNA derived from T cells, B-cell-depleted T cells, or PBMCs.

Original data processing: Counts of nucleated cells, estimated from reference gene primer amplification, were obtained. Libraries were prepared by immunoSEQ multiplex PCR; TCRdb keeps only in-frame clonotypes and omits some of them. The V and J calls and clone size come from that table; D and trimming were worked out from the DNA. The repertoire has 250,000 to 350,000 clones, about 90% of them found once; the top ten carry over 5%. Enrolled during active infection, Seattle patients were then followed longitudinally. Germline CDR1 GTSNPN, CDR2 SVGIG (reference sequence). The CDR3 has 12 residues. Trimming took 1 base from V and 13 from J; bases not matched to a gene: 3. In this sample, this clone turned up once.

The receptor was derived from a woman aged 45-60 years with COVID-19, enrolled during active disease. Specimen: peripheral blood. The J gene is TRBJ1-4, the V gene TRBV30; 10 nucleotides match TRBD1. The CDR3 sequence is CAWSARDRGLFF. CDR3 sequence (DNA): TGTGCCTGGAGTGCGCGGGACAGGGGACTGTTTTTT.